This T cell receptor beta chain was captured by sequencing in a study of beta chain features in type 1 diabetes. Points from the study as a whole: PCR could preferentially amplify shorter templates, alike in patients and controls.

In germline, CDR1 is MDHEN, CDR2 SYDVKM. CDR3 length: 16 residues. The junction had 12 bases not matched to a gene; V was cut back by 7 bases and J by 7 bases. Every bit of the isolated RNA underwent reverse transcription, so sequencing read expressed TCRB transcripts. Each sample of naive, central memory or regulatory T cells had, on average, about 3.57 million reads. This table comes from immunoSEQ multiplex PCR, and its TCRdb copy is limited to in-frame clones, with some not included. The repertoire holds fewer than 900,000 clones, with roughly a sixth as singletons. CD45RO/CCR7/CD25/CD127/CD95/CD27 staining was used to isolate CD4+ naive, central memory, regulatory and stem cell-like memory cells by sorting. There are a few counts of this clone. The target antigen is unknown.

This chain connects TRBV28 to TRBJ2-1; 11 nucleotides agree with TRBD2. The sequence was obtained from a woman aged 18-30 years in good health. Material: naive CD4+ T cells from blood. For the CDR3, the DNA is TGTGCCAGCAACGGACTGGGGCTAGCGGGAGGTAATGAGCAGTTCTTC. Amino acids: CASNGLGLAGGNEQFF.